This T cell receptor beta chain originates from a study of cytomegalovirus exposure and HLA in healthy donors. PCR used 60 Vbeta primers and 13 Jbeta primers. Method: immunoSEQ multiplex PCR; TCRdb's copy keeps in-frame clones and lacks some. There are around 140,000 clones in the sample; approximately 80% occur only once, and roughly 1.5% lies in the top ten. V lost 4 bases, J lost 5 bases, and 11 bases lay in between. Germline CDR1 and CDR2: SNHLY and FYNNEI. This CDR3 has 13 residues. The sample comprised PBMCs. This TCR was sampled from a woman aged 18-29 years in good health and CMV-seronegative. The rearrangement joins TRBV2 to TRBJ2-5, with D possibly being TRBD2 (6 bases). Written as DNA, the CDR3 is TGTGCCAGCAGTGGACTAGAGGGGGAGACCCAGTACTTC. It codes for CASSGLEGETQYF.